One sample yielded the 16 T cell receptor beta chains listed below, sequenced in a study of response to subunit inactivated influenza vaccine. One entry per CDR3 protein results from TCRdb running MiXCR on the RT-PCR reads. The sample has about 190,000 distinct CDR3 sequences, about an eighth seen once. The sample was CD8+ T cells sorted from PBMCs, taken roughly 5 days after vaccination. The source of these receptors is a man over 45 who received an inactivated influenza vaccine.

In its sample, this clonotype was seen once. V usage is TRBV2 and J usage is TRBJ2-1, with 11 bases aligning to TRBD2. Germline CDR1 and CDR2: SNHLY and FYNNEI. The CDR3 contains 16 residues. Unmatched junction bases numbered 12, after V lost 5 bases and J lost 9 bases. The CDR3, as DNA: TGTGCCAGCAGTATCCCCGGGCTAGCGGGAGGTGGTGAGCAGTTCTTC. This gives the protein CASSIPGLAGGGEQFF. The full variable domain, with the rest looked up from reference TRBV2 and TRBJ2-1, is EPEVTQTPSHQVTQMGQEVILRCVPISNHLYFYWYRQILGQKVEFLVSFYNNEISEKSEIFDDQFSVERPDGSNFTLKIRSTKLEDSAMYFCASSIPGLAGGGEQFFGPGTRLTVL.

This clonotype was observed a single time. The V call is TRBV28, the J call TRBJ2-1; TRBD2 matches 12 bases. The CDR3 loop spans 18 amino acids. Germline assignment: CDR1 MDHEN and CDR2 SYDVKM. V gave up 6 bases and J gave up 7 bases; unmatched junction bases: 16. CDR3 sequence (DNA): TGTGCCAGCAGGCCCACCACCAGGACTAGCGGGATGGGGAATGAGCAGTTCTTC. Protein product: CASRPTTRTSGMGNEQFF.

This clonotype was counted a few times. The rearrangement joins TRBV12-5 to TRBJ2-3; 10 positions match TRBD1. This CDR3 comprises 16 residues. Germline values: CDR1 LGHNT, CDR2 FRNRAP. Trimming removed 5 bases from V and 2 bases from J; junction bases left unmatched: 7. CDR3 nucleotides: TGTGCTAGTGGTCCAGGGGACAGGGGACCCACAGATACGCAGTATTTT. Its translation is CASGPGDRGPTDTQYF.

In this sample, this clonotype turned up a few times. This chain connects TRBV9 to TRBJ2-5; D is possibly TRBD2 (5 bases). The CDR3 consists of 15 residues. Germline V gene data show CDR1 as SGDLS and CDR2 as YYNGEE. V was cut by 5 bases and J by 5 bases, with 19 bases left in between. CDR3: CASSKRASIGETQYF. CDR3 in DNA: TGTGCCAGCAGTAAGAGGGCCAGCATCGGGGAGACCCAGTACTTC. The full variable domain, in which reference TRBV9 and TRBJ2-5 provide the parts outside the CDR3, is DSGVTQTPKHLITATGQRVTLRCSPRSGDLSVYWYQQSLDQGLQFLIQYYNGEERAKGNILERFSAQQFPDLHSELNLSSLELGDSALYFCASSKRASIGETQYFGPGTRLLVL.

This clonotype was seen only a few times. The chain links TRBV7-9 to TRBJ2-1; 10 bases are shared with TRBD2. This CDR3 contains 15 residues. Germline CDR1 is SEHNR and CDR2 is FQNEAQ (reference sequence). With V trimmed by 3 bases and J by 7 bases, 6 bases remained unmatched. For the CDR3, the DNA is TGTGCCAGCAGCTTTCTGGGGACTAGCGATAATGAGCAGTTCTTC. It specifies CASSFLGTSDNEQFF.

Only one count was recorded for this clonotype. The chain joins TRBV4-3 to TRBJ1-2; D is uncertain. This CDR3 contains 14 residues. V lost 2 bases to trimming and J lost 3 bases, with 10 bases between them. Germline V gives CDR1 LGHNA, CDR2 YSLEER. CDR3 sequence (DNA): TGCGCCAGCAGCCAAAACGAGGGCTACTATGGCTACACCTTC. Protein product: CASSQNEGYYGYTF.

A few counts support this clonotype. J is TRBJ2-2 and V is TRBV5-1; D might be TRBD2 (6 bases). The germline CDR1 and CDR2 sequences are SGHRS and YFSETQ. Trimming cost V 5 bases and J 4 bases, with 15 bases left between them. This CDR3 region has 15 residues. CDR3 DNA: TGCGCCAGCAGGGGACTTCAGGGCGGCACCGGGGAGCTGTTTTTT. It translates to CASRGLQGGTGELFF.

The chain couples TRBV27 to TRBJ2-2, with 8 bases that match TRBD1. This CDR3 spans 15 amino acids. The germline V gene has CDR1 MNHEY and CDR2 SMNVEV (reference sequence). V lost 7 bases to trimming and J lost 0 bases; unmatched junction nucleotides: 4. The DNA of the CDR3 is TGTGCCAGCACCTCGGGACAGGCGAACACCGGGGAGCTGTTTTTT. This translates into CASTSGQANTGELFF.

The sample holds many counts of this clonotype. The chain combines TRBV5-1 with TRBJ2-5; TRBD1 matches at 10 bases. Germline lookup yields CDR1 SGHRS and CDR2 YFSETQ. This CDR3 contains 15 residues. V shed 3 bases, J shed 2 bases, and the junction held 4 bases outside the gene matches. The CDR3 coding sequence is TGCGCCAGCAGCTGGGACAGGGGTGAACAAGAGACCCAGTACTTC. Translating gives CASSWDRGEQETQYF.

At least ten counts were recorded for this clonotype. This chain joins TRBV24-1 and TRBJ2-1; D not resolved. With 5 bases removed from V and 9 bases from J, the gap between germline ends came to 7 bases. The CDR3 loop spans 11 amino acids. Germline lookup yields CDR1 KGHDR and CDR2 SFDVKD. CDR3 amino acids: CATSVGVEQFF. CDR3 bases: TGTGCCACCAGTGTAGGAGTTGAGCAGTTCTTC.

J is TRBJ2-5 and V is TRBV20-1; tentative D call: TRBD1 (6 bases). The CDR3 is 13 amino acids. From germline, CDR1 is DFQATT and CDR2 SNEGSKA (reference sequence). The V gene lost 0 bases and the J gene lost 9 bases, with 14 bases spanning the gap. CDR3 loop: CSARDKGVLAQYF. For the CDR3, the DNA is TGCAGTGCTAGAGATAAGGGGGTACTCGCCCAGTACTTC.

This clonotype was seen a few times. J is TRBJ1-2 and V is TRBV29-1; tentative D call: TRBD1 (6 bases). Germline-derived CDR1 and CDR2 are SQVTM and ANQGSEA. The CDR3 has 13 amino acids. V gave up 4 bases and J gave up 8 bases, with 17 bases separating them. The CDR3 loop is CSVVDRPGRGYTF. For the CDR3, the DNA is TGCAGCGTTGTTGACAGGCCCGGGCGGGGCTACACCTTC.

This clonotype was detected a few times. This chain joins TRBV2 and TRBJ1-1; D unclear. V lost 6 bases and J lost 0, with 8 bases in between. This CDR3 has 13 residues. Germline assignment: CDR1 SNHLY and CDR2 FYNNEI. DNA of the CDR3: TGTGCCAGCAGGGTCTATCTGAACACTGAAGCTTTCTTT. As protein: CASRVYLNTEAFF.

The genes are TRBV12-3 or TRBV12-4 and TRBJ2-1, with 10 bases identical to TRBD2. The CDR3 spans 15 residues. Unmatched junction bases numbered 7, after V lost 7 bases and J lost 4 bases. The CDR3 DNA is TGTGCCAGCACCACCGGGACTAGCGATTACAATGAGCAGTTCTTC. As protein: CASTTGTSDYNEQFF.

This clonotype was seen ten or more times. This chain uses TRBV28 with TRBJ2-7; no reliable D call. CDR3 length: 13 residues. V was pared by 10 bases and J by 0 bases, with 13 bases between. The germline V gene has CDR1 MDHEN and CDR2 SYDVKM. The CDR3 here is CATRTDDSYEQYF. The CDR3, as DNA: TGTGCCACCCGGACCGATGACTCCTACGAGCAGTACTTC.

This clonotype was picked up a small number of times. V and J are TRBV10-2 and TRBJ2-3; possible D gene TRBD1, 6 bases. This CDR3 is 20 amino acids long. Germline V lookup: CDR1 WSHSY, CDR2 SAAADI. V was shortened by 3 bases and J by 2 bases, with 27 bases between the two germline ends. The CDR3 DNA sequence: TGCGCCAGCAGTGATCGAGGACAGCACCCCCTGGACTTCCCCACAGATACGCAGTATTTT. It yields the protein CASSDRGQHPLDFPTDTQYF.